These 13 T cell receptor beta chains originate from one sample sequenced in a study of T and B cells in COVID-19 patients. TRB rearrangements were amplified by multiplex PCR with BIOMED2 TRB-A/B primers. TCRdb reanalysed the multiplex PCR reads using MiXCR and keeps one entry per CDR3 protein. Among some 8,100 distinct CDR3 sequences, about a third were seen once, and the ten largest hold about 53%. Blood genomic DNA input for TRB amplification was 250-500 ng. Sequenced input: blood. The origin of the receptors is a human donor with active COVID-19.

This clonotype has a handful of counts. The CDR3 is CAWSPIGGYEQYF. The CDR3 DNA is TGTGCCTGGAGCCCTATAGGGGGCTACGAGCAGTACTTC. The chain is built from TRBV30 and TRBJ2-7, with a weak D call TRBD1 (6 bases). V was shortened by 3 bases and J by 3 bases, with 12 bases between the two germline ends. The CDR3 has 13 amino acids. Germline V lookup: CDR1 GTSNPN, CDR2 SVGIG (reference sequence). The full variable domain, its missing parts supplied by reference TRBV30 and TRBJ2-7, is SQTIHQWPATLVQPVGSPLSLECTVEGTSNPNLYWYRQAAGRGLQLLFYSVGIGQISSEVPQNLSASRPQDRQFILSSKKLLLSDSGFYLCAWSPIGGYEQYFGPGTRLTVT.

By proportion, this clonotype is medium-sized (0.01 to 0.1%). The chain is built from TRBV6-2 or TRBV6-3 and TRBJ2-7, with TRBD1 matching over 7 bases. The V gene end was trimmed by 3 bases and the J gene end by 4 bases; junction bases not matched to a gene: 6. CDR1 and CDR2 from the germline V gene are MNHEY and SVGEGT. The CDR3 contains 14 residues. DNA for the CDR3: TGTGCCAGCAGTTATAGGACAGGCTTTTACGAGCAGTACTTC. Translation gives CASSYRTGFYEQYF.

For this clonotype: A much larger clone sits a single nucleotide away, making a read error possible. This chain uses TRBV29-1 with TRBJ2-7; 9 bases match TRBD1. CDR1 is SQVTM, CDR2 ANQGSEA, per germline. CDR3 length: 12 amino acids. CDR3 region: CGVGQGTYEQYF. DNA of the CDR3: TGCGGCGTCGGACAGGGGACCTACGAGCAGTACTTC.

This chain connects TRBV6-2 or TRBV6-3 to TRBJ2-7; D uncertain. Trimming took 6 bases from V and 4 from J, leaving 19 bases between them. The CDR3 is 15 amino acids. Germline V CDR1 and CDR2: MNHEY, SVGEGT. The CDR3 region is CASSPDRAQLYEQYF. The CDR3 nucleotides are TGTGCCAGCAGCCCCGACCGGGCACAATTATACGAGCAGTACTTC.

This clonotype is deemed medium-sized (0.01 to 0.1%). The chain uses TRBV11-3 and TRBJ1-5, with D possibly TRBD1 on 5 matching bases. V lost 0 bases and J lost 5, with 5 bases in between. Germline V gene lookup returns CDR1 SGHNT and CDR2 YENEEA. The CDR3 covers 13 residues. The CDR3 reads CASSLDRDQPQHF. CDR3 bases: TGTGCCAGCAGCTTAGACAGGGATCAGCCCCAGCATTTT.

In DNA form, the CDR3 reads TGTGCCAGCAGCCCGGGGGGGTCCAACTATGGCTACACCTTC. Translated: CASSPGGSNYGYTF. This chain connects TRBV27 to TRBJ1-2; D perhaps matches TRBD1 (5 bases). The germline CDR1 and CDR2 sequences are MNHEY and SMNVEV (reference sequence). This CDR3 has 14 amino acids. Trimming left V 6 bases short and J 2 bases short, with 13 bases between.

The chain carries TRBV18 and TRBJ2-3, with 8 positions matching TRBD2. Per the germline V gene, CDR1 is KGHSH and CDR2 is LQKENI. The junction had 1 base not matched to a gene; V was cut back by 3 bases and J by 2 bases. The CDR3 totals 14 residues. DNA of the CDR3: TGTGCCAGCTCACCCGGACTAGCCACAGATACGCAGTATTTT. Protein sequence: CASSPGLATDTQYF.

This clonotype was picked up a small number of times. The genes are TRBV29-1 and TRBJ1-1, with TRBD1 matching over 9 bases. J lost 1 base, V lost 5 bases, and 11 bases had no gene match. Germline CDR1 and CDR2: SQVTM and ANQGSEA. This CDR3 is built from 16 residues. Here the CDR3 DNA reads TGCAGCGTTCCTCCGGGGGGACAGGGCCAGAACACTGAAGCTTTCTTT. Protein: CSVPPGGQGQNTEAFF.

The chain links TRBV7-3 to TRBJ2-2; D remains unclear. V lost 5 bases and J lost 7, with 11 bases in between. CDR1 and CDR2 (germline): SGHTA, FQGTGA. This CDR3 is 13 amino acids long. CDR3 sequence reads: CASSQFGDGELFF. The CDR3 DNA reads TGTGCCAGCAGCCAATTCGGCGACGGGGAGCTGTTTTTT.

The chain has TRBV24-1 and TRBJ1-2; D remains ambiguous. The CDR3 has 14 amino acids. Trimming removed 5 bases at V and 4 bases at J, with 13 bases between. The germline CDR1 and CDR2 sequences are KGHDR and SFDVKD. CDR3 DNA sequence: TGTGCCACCAGTGGTGCGGGCAGCTCCTATGGCTACACCTTC. This translates into CATSGAGSSYGYTF.

This chain's CDR3 is CASSLLGGSQGPVYYGYTF. The CDR3, as DNA: TGTGCCAGCAGCTTGTTAGGAGGGTCGCAGGGGCCCGTCTACTATGGCTACACCTTC. This chain connects TRBV5-4 to TRBJ1-2; perhaps TRBD1 as D (6 bases). Trimming took 1 base from V and 3 from J, leaving 25 bases between them. The germline gives CDR1 SGHNT, CDR2 YYREEE (reference sequence). The CDR3 runs to 19 residues.

V usage is TRBV12-3 or TRBV12-4 and J usage is TRBJ2-5; TRBD2 matches at 8 bases. The CDR3 totals 14 residues. J lost 1 base, V lost 6 bases, and 4 bases had no gene match. DNA for the CDR3: TGTGCCAGCAGCCTTAGCGGGGCCCAAGAGACCCAGTACTTC. It translates to CASSLSGAQETQYF.

The chain carries TRBV12-3 or TRBV12-4 and TRBJ2-7; TRBD1 is a possible D gene (6 bases). The CDR3 runs 18 residues. V was clipped by 2 bases and J by 3 bases, with 23 bases between them. The CDR3 protein is CASSLIPPSGQPDYEQYF. The CDR3, as DNA: TGTGCCAGCAGTTTAATCCCCCCTTCCGGACAGCCAGACTACGAGCAGTACTTC.